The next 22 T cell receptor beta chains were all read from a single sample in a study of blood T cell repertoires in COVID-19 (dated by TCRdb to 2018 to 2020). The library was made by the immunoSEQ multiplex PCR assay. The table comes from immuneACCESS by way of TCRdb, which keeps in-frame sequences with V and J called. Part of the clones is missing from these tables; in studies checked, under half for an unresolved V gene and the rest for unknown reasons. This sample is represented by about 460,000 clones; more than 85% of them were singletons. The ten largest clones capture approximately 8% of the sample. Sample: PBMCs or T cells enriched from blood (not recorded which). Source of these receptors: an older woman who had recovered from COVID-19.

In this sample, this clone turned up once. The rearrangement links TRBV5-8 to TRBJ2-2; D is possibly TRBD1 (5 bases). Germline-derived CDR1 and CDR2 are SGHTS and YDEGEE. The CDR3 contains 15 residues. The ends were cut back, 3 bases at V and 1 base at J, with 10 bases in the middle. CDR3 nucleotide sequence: TGTGCCAGCAGCTCTGGACAATTGAACACCGGGGAGCTGTTTTTT. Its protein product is CASSSGQLNTGELFF. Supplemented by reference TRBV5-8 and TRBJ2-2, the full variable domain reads EAGVTQSPTHLIKTRGQQATLRCSPISGHTSVYWYQQALGLGLQFLLWYDEGEERNRGNFPPRFSGRQFPNYSSELNVNALELEDSALYLCASSSGQLNTGELFFGEGSRLTVL.

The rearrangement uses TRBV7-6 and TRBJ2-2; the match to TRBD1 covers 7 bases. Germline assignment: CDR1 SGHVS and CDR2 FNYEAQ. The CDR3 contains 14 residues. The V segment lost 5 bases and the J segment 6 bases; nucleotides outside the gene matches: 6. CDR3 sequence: CASSKGAQAGELFF. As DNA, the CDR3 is TGTGCCAGCAGCAAGGGGGCGCAGGCCGGGGAGCTGTTTTTT.

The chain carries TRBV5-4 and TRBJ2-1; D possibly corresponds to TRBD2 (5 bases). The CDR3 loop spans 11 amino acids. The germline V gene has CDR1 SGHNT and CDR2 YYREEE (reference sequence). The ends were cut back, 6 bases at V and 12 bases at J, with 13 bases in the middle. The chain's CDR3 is CASTEGERQFF. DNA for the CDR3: TGTGCCAGCACCGAGGGTGAGCGGCAGTTCTTC. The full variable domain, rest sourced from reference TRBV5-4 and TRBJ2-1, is ETGVTQSPTHLIKTRGQQVTLRCSSQSGHNTVSWYQQALGQGPQFIFQYYREEENGRGNFPPRFSGLQFPNYSSELNVNALELDDSALYLCASTEGERQFFGPGTRLTVL.

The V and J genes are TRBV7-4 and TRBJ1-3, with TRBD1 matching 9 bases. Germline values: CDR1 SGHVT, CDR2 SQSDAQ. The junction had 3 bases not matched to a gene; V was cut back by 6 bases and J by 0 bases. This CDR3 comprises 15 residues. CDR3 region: CASSQGQGSGNTIYF. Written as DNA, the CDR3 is TGTGCCAGCAGTCAGGGACAGGGCTCTGGAAACACCATATATTTT.

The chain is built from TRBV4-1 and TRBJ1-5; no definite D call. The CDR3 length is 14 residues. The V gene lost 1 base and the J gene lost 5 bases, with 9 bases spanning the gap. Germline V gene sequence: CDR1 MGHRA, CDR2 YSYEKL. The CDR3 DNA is TGCGCCAGCAGCCAAGGGCCGTATGATCAGCCCCAGCATTTT. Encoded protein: CASSQGPYDQPQHF.

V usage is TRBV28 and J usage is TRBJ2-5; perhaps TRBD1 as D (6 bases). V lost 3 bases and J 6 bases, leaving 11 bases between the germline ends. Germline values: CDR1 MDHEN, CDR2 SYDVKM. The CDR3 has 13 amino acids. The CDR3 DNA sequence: TGTGCCAGCAGTTTGAATAGGGGGAAGACCCAGTACTTC. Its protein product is CASSLNRGKTQYF.

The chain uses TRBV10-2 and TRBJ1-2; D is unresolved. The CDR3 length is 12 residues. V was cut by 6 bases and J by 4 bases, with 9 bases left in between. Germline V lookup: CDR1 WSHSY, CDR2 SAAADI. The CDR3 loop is CASRTDSYGYTF. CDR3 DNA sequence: TGCGCCAGCAGGACGGACTCCTATGGCTACACCTTC.

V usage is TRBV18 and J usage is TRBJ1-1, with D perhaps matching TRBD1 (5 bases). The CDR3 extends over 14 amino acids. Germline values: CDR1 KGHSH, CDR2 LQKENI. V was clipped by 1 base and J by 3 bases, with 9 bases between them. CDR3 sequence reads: CASSPRTLDTEAFF. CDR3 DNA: TGTGCCAGCTCACCACGGACACTCGACACTGAAGCTTTCTTT.

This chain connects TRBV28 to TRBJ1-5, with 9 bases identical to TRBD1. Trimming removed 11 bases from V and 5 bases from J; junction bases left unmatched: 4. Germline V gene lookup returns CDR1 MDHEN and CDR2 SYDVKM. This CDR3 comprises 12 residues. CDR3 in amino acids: CAVQGAYQPQHF. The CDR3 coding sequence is TGTGCCGTACAGGGGGCCTATCAGCCCCAGCATTTT.

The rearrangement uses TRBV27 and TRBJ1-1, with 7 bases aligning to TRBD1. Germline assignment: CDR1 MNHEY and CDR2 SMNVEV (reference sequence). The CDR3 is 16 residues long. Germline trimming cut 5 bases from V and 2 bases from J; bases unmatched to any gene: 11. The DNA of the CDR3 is TGTGCCAGCAGTCCTAACCGGGACAGCCTCAACACTGAAGCTTTCTTT. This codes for CASSPNRDSLNTEAFF.

CDR3 DNA: TGTGCCAGCAGCTTAACTAGCGGGGGGTCTCAAACGCAGTATTTT. Its protein is CASSLTSGGSQTQYF. The chain carries TRBV7-2 and TRBJ2-3; the match to TRBD2 covers 12 bases. Germline trimming cut 2 bases from V and 9 bases from J; bases unmatched to any gene: 6. Germline assignment: CDR1 SGHTA and CDR2 FQGNSA. The CDR3 runs to 15 residues.

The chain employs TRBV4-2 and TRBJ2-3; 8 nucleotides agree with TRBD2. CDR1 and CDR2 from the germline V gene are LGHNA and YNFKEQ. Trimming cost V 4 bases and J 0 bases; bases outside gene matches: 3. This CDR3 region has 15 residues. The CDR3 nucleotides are TGTGCCAGCAGCCTTCAGCGGGGGAGCACAGATACGCAGTATTTT. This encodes CASSLQRGSTDTQYF.

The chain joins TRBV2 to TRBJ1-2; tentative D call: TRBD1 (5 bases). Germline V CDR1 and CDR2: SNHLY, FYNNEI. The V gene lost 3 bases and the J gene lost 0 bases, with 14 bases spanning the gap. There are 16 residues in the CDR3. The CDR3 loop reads CASSDWDWAANYGYTF. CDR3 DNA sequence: TGTGCCAGCAGTGATTGGGACTGGGCTGCTAACTATGGCTACACCTTC.

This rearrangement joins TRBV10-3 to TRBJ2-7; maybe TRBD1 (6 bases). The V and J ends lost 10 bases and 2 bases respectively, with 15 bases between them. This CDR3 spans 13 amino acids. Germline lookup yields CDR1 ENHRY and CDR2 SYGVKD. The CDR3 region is CATARQETYEQYV. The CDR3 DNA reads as TGTGCCACCGCGAGACAGGAGACCTACGAGCAGTACGTC.

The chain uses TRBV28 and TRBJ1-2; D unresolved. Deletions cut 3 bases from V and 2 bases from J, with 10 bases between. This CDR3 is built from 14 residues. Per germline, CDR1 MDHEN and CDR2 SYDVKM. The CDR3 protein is CASSFILPNYGYTF. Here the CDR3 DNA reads TGTGCCAGCAGTTTCATCCTACCAAACTATGGCTACACCTTC.

This chain's CDR3 is CASSRQGSYEQYF. CDR3 coding DNA: TGCGCCAGCAGTCGGCAGGGCTCCTACGAGCAGTACTTC. V gene TRBV10-1 combines with J gene TRBJ2-7; D is perhaps TRBD1 (5 bases). V was shortened by 5 bases and J by 0 bases, with 8 bases between the two germline ends. Per the germline V gene, CDR1 is WNHNN and CDR2 is SYGVQD (reference sequence). The CDR3 length is 13 residues.

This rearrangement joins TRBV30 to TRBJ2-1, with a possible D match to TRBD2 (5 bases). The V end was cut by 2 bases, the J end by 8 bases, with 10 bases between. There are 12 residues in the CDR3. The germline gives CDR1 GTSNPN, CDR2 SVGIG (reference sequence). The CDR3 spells CAWSPRGYEQFF. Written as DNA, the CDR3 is TGTGCCTGGAGTCCCCGGGGATATGAGCAGTTCTTC.

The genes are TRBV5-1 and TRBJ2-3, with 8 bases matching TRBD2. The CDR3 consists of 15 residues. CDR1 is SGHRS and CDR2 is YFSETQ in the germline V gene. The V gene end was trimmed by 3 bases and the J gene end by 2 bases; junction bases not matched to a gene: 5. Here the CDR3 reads CASSSAGGVTDTQYF. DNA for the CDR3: TGCGCCAGCAGCTCCGCCGGGGGGGTCACAGATACGCAGTATTTT.

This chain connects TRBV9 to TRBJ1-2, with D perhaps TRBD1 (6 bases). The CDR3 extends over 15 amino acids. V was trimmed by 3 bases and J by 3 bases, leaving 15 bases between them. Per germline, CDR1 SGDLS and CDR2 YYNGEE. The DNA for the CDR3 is TGTGCCAGCAGCGCCACGAGCGGGGGCTACTATGGCTACACCTTC. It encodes CASSATSGGYYGYTF.

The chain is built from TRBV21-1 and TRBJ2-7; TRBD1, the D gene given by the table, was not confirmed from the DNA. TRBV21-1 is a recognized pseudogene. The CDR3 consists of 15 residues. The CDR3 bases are TGTGCCAGCAGCAAAGGGACAGGGAGCTCCTACGAGCAGTACGTC. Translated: CASSKGTGSSYEQYV.

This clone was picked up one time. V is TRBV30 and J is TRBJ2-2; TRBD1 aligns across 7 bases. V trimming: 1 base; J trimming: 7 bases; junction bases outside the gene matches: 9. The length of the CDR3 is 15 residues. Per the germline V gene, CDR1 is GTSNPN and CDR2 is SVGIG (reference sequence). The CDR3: CAWSDRQGWGGELFF. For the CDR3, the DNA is TGTGCCTGGAGTGACCGACAGGGATGGGGCGGGGAGCTGTTTTTT.

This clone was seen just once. The CDR3 sequence is CASSYSSPGHYGYTF. The CDR3 nucleotides read TGTGCCAGCAGTTACTCGAGCCCAGGCCACTATGGCTACACCTTC. V gene TRBV6-5 combines with J gene TRBJ1-2; D call uncertain. Germline V gene lookup returns CDR1 MNHEY and CDR2 SVGAGI. The length of the CDR3 is 15 residues. The V end lost 0 bases, the J end lost 3 bases, and 11 bases lay between the germline ends.